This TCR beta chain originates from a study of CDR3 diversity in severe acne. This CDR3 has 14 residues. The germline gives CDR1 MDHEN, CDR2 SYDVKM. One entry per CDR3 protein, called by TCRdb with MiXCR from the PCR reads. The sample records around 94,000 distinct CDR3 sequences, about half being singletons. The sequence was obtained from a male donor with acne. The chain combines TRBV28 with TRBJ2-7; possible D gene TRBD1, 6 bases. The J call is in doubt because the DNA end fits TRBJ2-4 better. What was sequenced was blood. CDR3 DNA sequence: TGTGCCAGTCAGGGGCGATTAGCCAAAAACATTCAGTACTTC. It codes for CASQGRLAKNIQYF.